These 6 T cell receptor beta chains came from one sample sequenced in a study of T cell responses to AZD1222 COVID-19 vaccine. Repertoires were generated with immunoSEQ multiplex PCR, while TCRdb's copy carries only in-frame clones and drops some. This sample has roughly 80,000 clones, with about 82% found just once. The material was peripheral blood, obtained on day 0 of AZD1222 vaccination. The source is an adult in good health.

This sequence joins TRBV7-2 and TRBJ2-1, with 7 bases fitting TRBD2. The CDR3 is made up of 15 amino acids. Germline lookup yields CDR1 SGHTA and CDR2 FQGNSA. J was trimmed by 3 bases and V by 1 base; bases with no gene match: 3. The CDR3: CASSLVGGNYNEQFF. The DNA for the CDR3 is TGTGCCAGCAGCTTAGTGGGAGGGAACTACAATGAGCAGTTCTTC.

The chain uses TRBV7-9 and TRBJ2-5; D may correspond to TRBD1 or TRBD2 (5 bases each). Germline assignment: CDR1 SEHNR and CDR2 FQNEAQ (reference sequence). Trimming took 2 bases from V and 3 from J, leaving 10 bases between them. The CDR3 sequence is 14 residues long. The CDR3 region has the DNA TGTGCCAGCAGCTTACTAGGGACGAAAGAGACCCAGTACTTC. Translation gives CASSLLGTKETQYF.

This clone was found once. The chain combines TRBV5-5 with TRBJ1-6; 8 bases agree with TRBD1. Germline loops: CDR1 SGHKS, CDR2 YYEKEE (reference sequence). V shed 8 bases, J shed 10 bases, and the junction held 8 bases outside the gene matches. The CDR3 loop spans 13 amino acids. CDR3 region: CARRQGLRSPLHF. The CDR3 coding sequence is TGTGCCAGACGACAGGGGTTGAGGTCACCCCTCCACTTT.

The chain uses TRBV3-1 (or the pseudogene TRBV3-2) and TRBJ2-3; 8 bases line up with TRBD2. The CDR3 totals 17 residues. Germline V lookup: CDR1 LGHDT, CDR2 YNNKEL (reference sequence). Trimming took 2 bases from V and 2 from J; bases not matched to a gene: 9. In DNA, the CDR3 is TGTGCCAGCAGCCAAACAGTGACTAGCGCTTACACAGATACGCAGTATTTT. This sequence encodes CASSQTVTSAYTDTQYF.

V usage is TRBV5-4 and J usage is TRBJ1-3; D unclear. The CDR3 has 15 amino acids. Germline CDR1 and CDR2: SGHNT and YYREEE (reference sequence). The V end was cut by 4 bases, the J end by 0 bases, with 11 bases between. CDR3 nucleotide sequence: TGTGCCAGCAGCCTAGACACCAGCTCTGGAAACACCATATATTTT. Translated: CASSLDTSSGNTIYF.

This chain links TRBV19 with TRBJ2-3; D might be TRBD2 (6 bases). The V end was cut by 5 bases, the J end by 1 base, with 13 bases between. The CDR3 runs 15 residues. Looked up from germline, CDR1 is LNHDA and CDR2 is SQIVND (reference sequence). DNA of the CDR3: TGTGCCAGTAGTCCCGGGGGTAGCGGCACAGATACGCAGTATTTT. Amino acids: CASSPGGSGTDTQYF. Full variable domain (remainder filled in from reference TRBV19 and TRBJ2-3): DGGITQSPKYLFRKEGQNVTLSCEQNLNHDAMYWYRQDPGQGLRLIYYSQIVNDFQKGDIAEGYSVSREKKESFPLTVTSAQKNPTAFYLCASSPGGSGTDTQYFGPGTRLTVL.